This T cell receptor (beta chain) comes out of a study of T cell changes during pregnancy in multiple sclerosis. The ends were cut back, 6 bases at V and 4 bases at J, with 9 bases in the middle. The CDR3 covers 12 residues. Germline V gene sequence: CDR1 MDHEN, CDR2 SYDVKM. The protocol was immunoSEQ multiplex PCR, while the TCRdb copy is restricted to in-frame clones and leaves out a portion. Altogether roughly 83,000 clones are present, 91% being singletons, with the ten largest covering 3.5% to 4%. This sample comprised PBMCs, obtained in the first trimester of pregnancy. This clonotype was obtained from a female donor in good health, serving as a control in a pregnancy study. Some clones in this sample may be carry-over from other donors' samples. The V call is TRBV28, the J call TRBJ1-2; TRBD1 is a possible D gene (5 bases). Written as DNA, the CDR3 is TGTGCCAGCAGCCAGGGATTCTATGGCTACACCTTC. Translating it yields CASSQGFYGYTF.